These 32 T cell receptor beta chains share one sample of origin, sequenced in a study of T cells in Graves' hyperthyroidism and ophthalmopathy. TCR beta CDR3 region amplification was performed from RNA transcripts. An initial round of RT-PCR targeting the TCR CDR3 relied on the HTBI primer set. From the multiplex PCR reads, TCRdb called clonotypes with MiXCR, one entry per CDR3 protein. This repertoire shows hundreds of thousands of distinct CDR3 sequences, 13% to 15% found once; its top ten account for roughly a tenth. Sequencing input: blood. These receptors came from a woman aged 18-29 years with Graves' hyperthyroidism.

There are many counts of this clonotype. This rearrangement joins TRBV6-2 or TRBV6-3 to TRBJ1-2; 12 bases agree with TRBD1. Germline loops: CDR1 MNHEY, CDR2 SVGEGT. V lost 0 bases and J lost 8; bases outside the gene matches: 7. The CDR3 extends over 16 amino acids. The CDR3 DNA reads TGTGCCAGCAGTTACTCCGCCCGGGACAGGGGGCTCGGCTACACCTTC. Its translation: CASSYSARDRGLGYTF.

This clonotype was recorded at least ten times. This chain joins TRBV6-1 and TRBJ1-2; TRBD1 matches 9 bases. J was trimmed by 4 bases and V by 10 bases; bases with no gene match: 10. The CDR3 runs 14 residues. The germline V gene has CDR1 MNHNS and CDR2 SASEGT. CDR3 amino acids: CAINDRGKFYGYTF. The CDR3 DNA sequence: TGTGCCATCAATGACAGGGGGAAGTTCTATGGCTACACCTTC.

This clonotype was counted ten times or more. V and J are TRBV28 and TRBJ2-7, with no clear D. The V end was cut by 4 bases, the J end by 9 bases, with 10 bases between. The germline V gene has CDR1 MDHEN and CDR2 SYDVKM. CDR3 length: 11 residues. The CDR3 reads CASSSFRGQYF. The CDR3 DNA sequence: TGTGCCAGCAGTTCCTTTCGCGGGCAGTACTTC.

The chain has TRBV7-8 and TRBJ1-2; 9 nucleotides agree with TRBD1. The CDR3 covers 15 residues. The V gene end was trimmed by 2 bases and the J gene end by 2 bases; junction bases not matched to a gene: 3. CDR1 and CDR2 (germline): SGHVS, FQNEAQ. Written as DNA, the CDR3 is TGTGCCAGCAGCTTAATCACAGGGGGCAACTATGGCTACACCTTC. It yields the protein CASSLITGGNYGYTF.

This clonotype has at least ten counts. J is TRBJ2-1 and V is TRBV4-1; 13 bases agree with TRBD2. Germline V gene data show CDR1 as MGHRA and CDR2 as YSYEKL. The CDR3 consists of 16 residues. With 3 bases clipped from V and 8 bases from J, the junction kept 7 bases outside the gene matches. The CDR3 reads CASSHTSGRAFDEQFF. In nucleotides, the CDR3 is TGCGCCAGCAGCCACACTAGCGGGAGGGCTTTTGATGAGCAGTTCTTC.

In this sample, this clonotype turned up many times. This rearrangement joins TRBV27 to TRBJ2-1, with TRBD2 matching 10 bases. With V trimmed by 10 bases and J by 6 bases, 9 bases remained unmatched. This CDR3 has 14 residues. Germline assignment: CDR1 MNHEY and CDR2 SMNVEV (reference sequence). This CDR3 reads CATPGLAIPNEQFF. CDR3 nucleotides: TGTGCCACCCCGGGACTAGCGATCCCCAATGAGCAGTTCTTC.

This clonotype was counted a few times. One junction end does not reproduce the germline sequence, and a read error may be involved. V usage is TRBV28 and J usage is TRBJ2-2, with D possibly matching TRBD2 (5 bases). Germline CDR1 MDHEN, CDR2 SYDVKM. This CDR3 comprises 12 residues. The CDR3 sequence is CASKLNTGEPFF. CDR3 nucleotide sequence: TGTGCCAGCAAGCTGAACACCGGGGAGCCGTTTTTT.

This clonotype was counted many times. The chain joins TRBV28 to TRBJ2-7; TRBD2 agrees at 14 bases. The CDR3 totals 15 residues. The V segment lost 5 bases and the J segment 6 bases; nucleotides outside the gene matches: 6. Germline V lookup: CDR1 MDHEN, CDR2 SYDVKM. The CDR3 region has the DNA TGTGCCAGCAGTCGGGGACTAGCGGGAGTCCTCGAGCAGTACTTC. Its translation is CASSRGLAGVLEQYF.

This clonotype was seen repeatedly, ten times or more. The chain recombines TRBV20-1 with TRBJ2-5; 14 bases match TRBD2. CDR1 is DFQATT and CDR2 is SNEGSKA in the germline V gene (reference sequence). The CDR3 extends over 14 amino acids. Unmatched junction bases numbered 5, after V lost 6 bases and J lost 5 bases. For the CDR3, the DNA is TGCAGTGCCCCCCGACTAGCGGGAGGGGAGACCCAGTACTTC. It specifies CSAPRLAGGETQYF.

This clonotype was detected many times. This sequence joins TRBV18 and TRBJ1-2; D possibly corresponds to TRBD1 (6 bases). Trimming removed 5 bases from V and 4 bases from J, with 11 bases in between. Germline V CDR1 and CDR2: KGHSH, LQKENI. The CDR3 is 13 amino acids. Here the CDR3 DNA reads TGTGCCAGCTCAGCAGGACAGAGCTATGGCTACACCTTC. It specifies CASSAGQSYGYTF.

The chain links TRBV27 to TRBJ2-5, with TRBD2 identical over 13 bases. The CDR3 runs to 18 residues. V lost 6 bases and J lost 5; bases outside the gene matches: 15. From germline, CDR1 is MNHEY and CDR2 SMNVEV (reference sequence). CDR3 nucleotides: TGTGCCAGCAGCCCTAGGACTAGCGGGAGAAATTTTTTGGAGACCCAGTACTTC. Its protein is CASSPRTSGRNFLETQYF.

This chain joins TRBV19 and TRBJ2-1, with 10 bases identical to TRBD1. Trimming cost V 2 bases and J 8 bases; bases outside gene matches: 12. This CDR3 spans 17 amino acids. In germline, CDR1 is LNHDA, CDR2 SQIVND (reference sequence). The CDR3 DNA reads TGTGCCAGTAGTATATTGGGAGGGACAGGGGCGCGGTATGAGCAGTTCTTC. This translates into CASSILGGTGARYEQFF.

Only a few counts were recorded for this clonotype. The chain joins TRBV5-6 to TRBJ1-1, with D hard to call. The V gene's germline CDR1 is SGHDT and CDR2 YYEEEE. The CDR3 has 16 amino acids. V was pared by 6 bases and J by 0 bases, with 18 bases between. The CDR3 here is CASIKTFPVLNTEAFF. CDR3 coding DNA: TGTGCCAGCATCAAAACCTTCCCCGTACTGAACACTGAAGCTTTCTTT. The entire variable domain, with the rest obtained from reference TRBV5-6 and TRBJ1-1, is as follows: DAGVTQSPTHLIKTRGQQVTLRCSPKSGHDTVSWYQQALGQGPQFIFQYYEEEERQRGNFPDRFSGHQFPNYSSELNVNALLLGDSALYLCASIKTFPVLNTEAFFGQGTRLTVV.

This chain connects TRBV7-9 to TRBJ1-6; D is unclear. Per the germline V gene, CDR1 is SEHNR and CDR2 is FQNEAQ (reference sequence). Trimming removed 5 bases from V and 10 bases from J, with 18 bases in between. The CDR3 loop spans 15 amino acids. The CDR3 sequence: CASSPPGPHGSPLHF. CDR3 nucleotide sequence: TGTGCCAGCAGCCCCCCCGGGCCACACGGATCACCCCTCCACTTT. Supplemented by reference TRBV7-9 and TRBJ1-6, the full variable domain reads DTGVSQNPRHKITKRGQNVTFRCDPISEHNRLYWYRQTLGQGPEFLTYFQNEAQLEKSRLLSDRFSAERPKGSFSTLEIQRTEQGDSAMYLCASSPPGPHGSPLHFGNGTRLTVT.

This clonotype was counted ten times or more. The chain joins TRBV11-1 to TRBJ2-3; 9 bases map to TRBD1. The germline CDR1 and CDR2 sequences are SGHAT and FQDESV (reference sequence). The CDR3 has 15 amino acids. The V gene end was trimmed by 4 bases and the J gene end by 6 bases; junction bases not matched to a gene: 8. This CDR3 reads CASSSWTGTGDTQYF. The CDR3 nucleotides are TGTGCCAGCAGCTCTTGGACAGGGACAGGGGATACGCAGTATTTT. Full variable domain (outside the CDR3, taken from reference TRBV11-1 and TRBJ2-3): EAEVAQSPRYKITEKSQAVAFWCDPISGHATLYWYRQILGQGPELLVQFQDESVVDDSQLPKDRFSAERLKGVDSTLKIQPAELGDSAMYLCASSSWTGTGDTQYFGPGTRLTVL.

This clonotype showed up just a few times. The V gene is TRBV4-3, the J gene TRBJ2-7; TRBD1 or TRBD2 may be the D gene (5 bases each). This CDR3 is 16 amino acids long. CDR1 is LGHNA, CDR2 YSLEER, per germline. V lost 0 bases and J 5 bases, leaving 17 bases between the germline ends. The CDR3 region is CASSQDRTWGRHEQYF. CDR3 DNA sequence: TGCGCCAGCAGCCAAGATCGAACGTGGGGACGCCACGAGCAGTACTTC.

As regards this clonotype: This sequence may be a read error, since a much larger clone differs from it by one base. V usage is TRBV2 and J usage is TRBJ2-1; 7 bases align to TRBD2. The V segment lost 6 bases and the J segment 8 bases; nucleotides outside the gene matches: 10. The CDR3 covers 14 residues. CDR1 is SNHLY, CDR2 FYNNEI, per germline. The CDR3 DNA sequence: TGTGCCAGCAGGCCGGGATCCCGGGGGGATGAGCAGTTCTTC. It translates to CASRPGSRGDEQFF.

The V gene is TRBV3-1, the J gene TRBJ2-5; 13 nucleotides match TRBD2. This CDR3 contains 18 residues. With 4 bases clipped from V and 2 bases from J, the junction kept 10 bases outside the gene matches. CDR1 and CDR2 (germline): LGHDT, YNNKEL (reference sequence). CDR3 coding DNA: TGTGCCAGCAGCCCTGGGGGACTAGCGGGGAGCCTTCAAGAGACCCAGTACTTC. As protein: CASSPGGLAGSLQETQYF.

In its sample, this clonotype was seen many times. The V call is TRBV28, the J call TRBJ2-5, with 7 nucleotides matching TRBD1. The CDR3 covers 14 residues. V lost 3 bases and J lost 5; bases outside the gene matches: 6. The germline V gene has CDR1 MDHEN and CDR2 SYDVKM. The CDR3 DNA is TGTGCCAGCAGTTTGACAGGGAATTGGGAGACCCAGTACTTC. As protein: CASSLTGNWETQYF.

The chain is built from TRBV6-2 or TRBV6-3 and TRBJ2-2; D not certain. V lost 8 bases and J 0 bases, leaving 13 bases between the germline ends. In germline, CDR1 is MNHEY, CDR2 SVGEGT. CDR3 length: 15 residues. The CDR3 DNA follows: TGTGCCAGCGCCAGGATATCTACGAACACCGGGGAGCTGTTTTTT. It translates to CASARISTNTGELFF.

This clonotype was picked up many times. The genes are TRBV13 and TRBJ2-3; 10 bases fit TRBD2. Germline values: CDR1 PRHDT, CDR2 FYEKMQ (reference sequence). J was trimmed by 3 bases and V by 5 bases; bases with no gene match: 11. The CDR3 extends over 17 amino acids. The CDR3: CASSIPPAGGLTDTQYF. For the CDR3, the DNA is TGTGCCAGCAGCATCCCCCCAGCGGGAGGGTTGACAGATACGCAGTATTTT.

In its sample, this clonotype was seen many times. The V gene is TRBV28, the J gene TRBJ2-7; 8 bases are shared with TRBD2. V lost 5 bases and J lost 7; bases outside the gene matches: 13. Germline V gene sequence: CDR1 MDHEN, CDR2 SYDVKM. The CDR3 has 15 amino acids. The CDR3 protein is CASSPPIAGPTEQYF. The CDR3 nucleotides read TGTGCCAGCAGTCCCCCCATAGCGGGGCCTACGGAGCAGTACTTC.

Ten or more counts support this clonotype. V usage is TRBV19 and J usage is TRBJ1-2, with D uncertain. The CDR3 extends over 14 amino acids. Germline V gene sequence: CDR1 LNHDA, CDR2 SQIVND (reference sequence). Trimming shortened V by 3 bases and J by 4 bases, and 12 bases separated the two germline ends. The CDR3 DNA sequence: TGTGCCAGTAGTATTTCGGACCGAGGCTATGGCTACACCTTC. This sequence encodes CASSISDRGYGYTF. Combining the CDR3 with reference TRBV19 and TRBJ1-2 gives the whole variable domain DGGITQSPKYLFRKEGQNVTLSCEQNLNHDAMYWYRQDPGQGLRLIYYSQIVNDFQKGDIAEGYSVSREKKESFPLTVTSAQKNPTAFYLCASSISDRGYGYTFGSGTRLTVV.

In this sample, this clonotype turned up a few times. The chain couples TRBV10-3 to TRBJ2-7, with D possibly TRBD1 on 7 matching bases. The CDR3 has 14 residues. Deletions cut 0 bases from V and 4 bases from J, with 10 bases between. Germline CDR1 reads ENHRY; CDR2 reads SYGVKD. Here the CDR3 DNA reads TGTGCCATCAGTGAGTCGCCAGGGGGGTACGAGCAGTACTTC. It translates to CAISESPGGYEQYF.

For this clonotype: A read error is possible here, since a much larger clone lies one base away. This chain uses TRBV6-4 with TRBJ1-2; D perhaps matches TRBD1 (6 bases). This CDR3 comprises 16 residues. From germline, CDR1 is MRHNA and CDR2 SNTAGT. Deletions cut 11 bases from V and 4 bases from J, with 26 bases between. The CDR3 nucleotides are TGTGCCGGCAACTACCCCCCGCGAGGGACAATCTATGGCTACACCTTC. Amino acid sequence: CAGNYPPRGTIYGYTF.

The genes are TRBV13 and TRBJ2-4, with TRBD2 as a possible D gene (5 bases). Trimming took off 4 bases at V and 0 bases at J, with 13 bases between the two ends. CDR1 and CDR2 (germline): PRHDT, FYEKMQ (reference sequence). The CDR3 has 16 amino acids. CDR3 sequence reads: CASSWRGKLAKNIQYF. In DNA, the CDR3 is TGTGCCAGCAGCTGGAGAGGGAAGCTAGCCAAAAACATTCAGTACTTC. Variable domain in full (rest from reference TRBV13 and TRBJ2-4): AAGVIQSPRHLIKEKRETATLKCYPIPRHDTVYWYQQGPGQDPQFLISFYEKMQSDKGSIPDRFSAQQFSDYHSELNMSSLELGDSALYFCASSWRGKLAKNIQYFGAGTRLSVL.

This clonotype has just a few counts. The V and J genes are TRBV7-2 and TRBJ2-5; 9 nucleotides match TRBD2. The CDR3 loop spans 19 amino acids. V lost 5 bases and J lost 5; bases outside the gene matches: 21. Germline V gene lookup returns CDR1 SGHTA and CDR2 FQGNSA. The CDR3 sequence is CASSPGSLAGTLSGETQYF. The CDR3 nucleotides are TGTGCCAGCAGCCCGGGTTCGCTAGCGGGGACGCTCAGCGGTGAGACCCAGTACTTC.

This CDR3 reads CASSGHNEQFF. The CDR3 nucleotides are TGTGCCAGCAGCGGACACAATGAGCAGTTCTTC. J is TRBJ2-1 and V is TRBV2; the D is unclear. There are 11 residues in the CDR3. Looked up from germline, CDR1 is SNHLY and CDR2 is FYNNEI. The germline V and J ends were trimmed by 6 bases and 5 bases, with 5 bases remaining between them. Drawing the rest from reference TRBV2 and TRBJ2-1, the complete variable domain is EPEVTQTPSHQVTQMGQEVILRCVPISNHLYFYWYRQILGQKVEFLVSFYNNEISEKSEIFDDQFSVERPDGSNFTLKIRSTKLEDSAMYFCASSGHNEQFFGPGTRLTVL.

This clonotype showed up just a few times. One end of the junction varies from germline; a read error may be responsible. The J gene is TRBJ1-4, the V gene TRBV7-9, with 10 bases aligning to TRBD1. The CDR3 is made up of 18 amino acids. Germline V CDR1 and CDR2: SEHNR, FQNEAQ (reference sequence). The CDR3 here is CASTNPGTGELTNEELFF. The CDR3, as DNA: TGTGCCAGCACCAATCCCGGGACAGGGGAATTAACTAATGAAGAACTGTTTTTT.

This clonotype appeared many times. V is TRBV20-1 and J is TRBJ2-1, with 7 positions matching TRBD2. Germline CDR1 DFQATT, CDR2 SNEGSKA (reference sequence). The CDR3 loop spans 16 amino acids. The V gene end was trimmed by 3 bases and the J gene end by 3 bases; junction bases not matched to a gene: 11. The DNA of the CDR3 is TGCAGTGCTAGCGGGAGGTTAGTGAGGATCTACAATGAGCAGTTCTTC. Residues: CSASGRLVRIYNEQFF.

This clonotype has more than one count but fewer than ten. The chain has TRBV7-8 and TRBJ2-7; D may be TRBD2 (6 bases). V lost 1 base and J 3 bases, leaving 7 bases between the germline ends. Per the germline V gene, CDR1 is SGHVS and CDR2 is FQNEAQ. CDR3 length: 13 amino acids. DNA of the CDR3: TGTGCCAGCAGCTTAGAGCGGGTCTACGAGCAGTACTTC. It translates to CASSLERVYEQYF. The whole variable domain, remainder taken from reference TRBV7-8 and TRBJ2-7, is GAGVSQSPRYKVAKRGQDVALRCDPISGHVSLFWYQQALGQGPEFLTYFQNEAQLDKSGLPSDRFFAERPEGSVSTLKIQRTQQEDSAVYLCASSLERVYEQYFGPGTRLTVT.

This clonotype was found many times. J is TRBJ2-5 and V is TRBV28, with 9 positions matching TRBD1. V lost 5 bases, J lost 1 base, and 5 bases stayed unmatched. CDR1 is MDHEN and CDR2 is SYDVKM in the germline V gene. This CDR3 comprises 15 residues. The CDR3 DNA sequence: TGTGCCAGCAGTACCCGACAGGGGGTCCAAGAGACCCAGTACTTC. Translated: CASSTRQGVQETQYF.